These 17 T cell receptor beta chains originate from one sample sequenced in a study of T cells in tuberculosis. The repertoire was sequenced with immunoSEQ multiplex PCR; TCRdb's copy has only in-frame clones and lacks some. The sample holds some 28,000 clones, nearly 90% seen once. Material: PBMCs. The receptor set was obtained from a donor between 10 and 35 years old with latent tuberculosis or without tuberculosis infection.

J is TRBJ1-3 and V is TRBV5-1; TRBD1 matches at 7 bases. V gave up 4 bases and J gave up 0 bases; unmatched junction bases: 10. CDR3 size: 17 residues. Germline CDR1 reads SGHRS; CDR2 reads YFSETQ. The CDR3 sequence: CASSQPRDSPSGNTIYF. In nucleotides, the CDR3 is TGCGCCAGCAGCCAACCCCGGGACAGCCCCTCTGGAAACACCATATATTTT.

V usage is TRBV9 and J usage is TRBJ2-5; TRBD2 matches at 10 bases. The CDR3 has 15 residues. Germline-derived CDR1 and CDR2 are SGDLS and YYNGEE. The J segment lost 4 bases and the V segment lost 4 bases, leaving 7 bases of the junction unmatched. CDR3 in DNA: TGTGCCAGCAGCTCCGGAGCGGGGGGGCGAGAGACCCAGTACTTC. It translates to CASSSGAGGRETQYF.

The chain joins TRBV29-1 to TRBJ1-2; 8 bases line up with TRBD1. Germline loops: CDR1 SQVTM, CDR2 ANQGSEA. V was pared by 6 bases and J by 8 bases, with 5 bases of the junction left unmatched. The CDR3 is made up of 11 amino acids. The CDR3 bases are TGCAGCGTCTCCGGGACAGGAGGCTACACCTTC. As protein: CSVSGTGGYTF.

The chain carries TRBV9 and TRBJ1-1, with TRBD1 identical over 7 bases. Trimming cost V 3 bases and J 7 bases; bases outside gene matches: 6. CDR3 length: 13 residues. Looked up from germline, CDR1 is SGDLS and CDR2 is YYNGEE. CDR3 in DNA: TGTGCCAGCAGCGCCCGTACAGGGGATGAAGCTTTCTTT. As protein: CASSARTGDEAFF.

V and J are TRBV7-2 and TRBJ2-4; unclear D gene. CDR1 is SGHTA and CDR2 is FQGNSA in the germline V gene. With 2 bases removed from V and 9 bases from J, the gap between germline ends came to 14 bases. This CDR3 comprises 14 residues. CDR3 region: CASSLPGAGTIQYF. Here the CDR3 DNA reads TGTGCCAGCAGCTTACCCGGAGCCGGCACCATTCAGTACTTC.

This chain uses TRBV5-1 with TRBJ2-7; no clear D. V shed 4 bases and J shed 3 bases, with 5 bases lying between them. The CDR3 runs to 11 residues. CDR1 is SGHRS and CDR2 is YFSETQ in the germline V gene. CDR3 DNA: TGCGCCAGCAGCCTATACTACGAGCAGTACTTC. Its translation: CASSLYYEQYF. The full variable domain, its missing parts supplied by reference TRBV5-1 and TRBJ2-7, is KAGVTQTPRYLIKTRGQQVTLSCSPISGHRSVSWYQQTPGQGLQFLFEYFSETQRNKGNFPGRFSGRQFSNSRSEMNVSTLELGDSALYLCASSLYYEQYFGPGTRLTVT.

This clone was observed a single time. The chain is built from TRBV5-1 and TRBJ2-3; D gene ambiguous. Germline CDR1 and CDR2: SGHRS and YFSETQ. V lost 6 bases and J 6 bases, leaving 14 bases between the germline ends. This CDR3 region has 13 residues. This CDR3 is CASTTTNRDTQYF. The CDR3 bases are TGCGCCAGCACCACAACTAATCGGGATACGCAGTATTTT.

The chain is built from TRBV11-2 and TRBJ2-1; D is ambiguous. V lost 5 bases and J 9 bases, leaving 8 bases between the germline ends. CDR1 SGHAT and CDR2 FQNNGV come from the germline V gene. The CDR3 consists of 11 residues. CDR3 amino acids: CASSVGGEQFF. The CDR3 bases are TGTGCCAGCAGCGTCGGTGGTGAGCAGTTCTTC.

The V call is TRBV19, the J call TRBJ1-1; weak D call: TRBD1 (6 bases). The germline gives CDR1 LNHDA, CDR2 SQIVND (reference sequence). Trimming stripped 6 bases from V and 1 base from J, with 12 bases between. The CDR3 spans 14 residues. CDR3: CASRPGTTNTEAFF. The DNA of the CDR3 is TGTGCCAGTAGGCCCGGGACAACGAACACTGAAGCTTTCTTT.

The chain is built from TRBV27 and TRBJ2-7, with 14 positions matching TRBD2. The CDR3 runs 18 residues. V lost 5 bases, J lost 2 bases, and 11 bases stayed unmatched. CDR1 and CDR2 from the germline V gene are MNHEY and SMNVEV (reference sequence). This chain's CDR3 is CASSPGLAGGLGAYEQYF. CDR3 DNA: TGTGCCAGCAGTCCCGGACTAGCGGGGGGCCTGGGGGCCTACGAGCAGTACTTC.

This sequence joins TRBV10-2 and TRBJ1-2; tentatively, D is TRBD1 (5 bases). Deletions cut 4 bases from V and 4 bases from J, with 16 bases between. The CDR3 has 15 residues. Germline CDR1 and CDR2: WSHSY and SAAADI. In DNA form, the CDR3 reads TGCGCCAGCAGTGCAATTACCGGGACTCCCTATGGCTACACCTTC. Translating it yields CASSAITGTPYGYTF.

The chain has TRBV19 and TRBJ1-2, with TRBD1 matching 7 bases. With V trimmed by 5 bases and J by 5 bases, 8 bases remained unmatched. Germline V gene sequence: CDR1 LNHDA, CDR2 SQIVND (reference sequence). This CDR3 has 14 residues. The CDR3 DNA follows: TGTGCCAGTAGTGCAAGACAGGGAGAATATGGCTACACCTTC. This gives the protein CASSARQGEYGYTF.

The chain employs TRBV6-6 and TRBJ1-5; D is unresolved. Trimming took off 6 bases at V and 0 bases at J, with 6 bases between the two ends. CDR3 length: 13 residues. Germline V gene lookup returns CDR1 MNHNY and CDR2 SVGAGI (reference sequence). CDR3 coding DNA: TGTGCCAGCAGGTCAGGTAGCAATCAGCCCCAGCATTTT. Its protein product is CASRSGSNQPQHF.

The chain uses TRBV5-1 and TRBJ2-1; 8 bases align to TRBD2. This CDR3 spans 15 amino acids. CDR1 SGHRS and CDR2 YFSETQ come from the germline V gene. DNA of the CDR3: TGCGCGAGCGGATCGGCCGGGAGGGAATACAATGAGCAGTTCTTC. Translating it yields CASGSAGREYNEQFF.

The chain has TRBV28 and TRBJ1-1; 10 nucleotides agree with TRBD1. V lost 2 bases and J lost 4; bases outside the gene matches: 4. The CDR3 length is 15 residues. Per germline, CDR1 MDHEN and CDR2 SYDVKM. DNA for the CDR3: TGTGCCAGCAGTTTACCCGGACAGGGGGGCACTGAAGCTTTCTTT. Its translation is CASSLPGQGGTEAFF.

This clone was recorded only once. The chain has TRBV2 and TRBJ1-1; D is undetermined. Germline V gene lookup returns CDR1 SNHLY and CDR2 FYNNEI. CDR3 length: 13 residues. V was shortened by 7 bases and J by 2 bases, with 11 bases between the two germline ends. DNA for the CDR3: TGTGCCAGCATGAGGACTCAAAACACTGAAGCTTTCTTT. Encoded protein: CASMRTQNTEAFF.

The chain is built from TRBV28 and TRBJ2-2; a possible D gene is TRBD2 (6 bases). Germline V gene data show CDR1 as MDHEN and CDR2 as SYDVKM. Trimming removed 3 bases at V and 1 base at J, with 6 bases between. This CDR3 is 14 amino acids long. CDR3 sequence reads: CASSLGGNTGELFF. CDR3 sequence (DNA): TGTGCCAGCAGTTTGGGGGGGAACACCGGGGAGCTGTTTTTT.